The entry below gives a single TCR beta chain sequence along with its context. The antigen is undetermined. V shed 5 bases, J shed 7 bases, and the junction held 9 bases outside the gene matches. The CDR3 length is 15 residues. Germline values: CDR1 LNHDA, CDR2 SQIVND (reference sequence). It was with 60 Vbeta and 13 Jbeta primers that the PCR ran. The table came from immunoSEQ multiplex PCR; TCRdb's copy has only in-frame clones and leaves some out. The sample holds 170,000 or so clones, about 80% seen once. The data were obtained in a study of cytomegalovirus exposure and HLA in healthy donors. Whole-study results and caveats: A later analysis linked a missense variant in DCLRE1C to the trimming of TCR beta V and J genes.

The sequenced sample was PBMCs. The chain couples TRBV19 to TRBJ2-1, with 9 bases lining up with TRBD2. This clonotype was sampled from a boy aged 5-17 years in good health and CMV-seronegative. CDR3 region: CASSSRLAAGNEQFF. CDR3 nucleotides: TGTGCCAGTAGTTCCCGACTAGCGGCGGGAAATGAGCAGTTCTTC.